Listed below are T cell receptor beta chains from one sample, sequenced in a study of technical replicates of blood from several donors. The method was immunoSEQ multiplex PCR; TCRdb's version includes in-frame clones alone and lacks a portion of them. Of more than 75,000 clones in the sample, approximately 94% were seen once. The sequencing sample was made of T cells isolated from PBMCs. These receptors all come from a human donor in good health. The conserved cysteine and the conserved F or W are not part of the CDR3 here. D genes are given only for firm matches.

j_call d_call v_call cdr3_length cdr3_aa
TRBJ2-5 TRBD2 TRBV7-2 15 ASSLRLVAGPQETQY
TRBJ2-2 . TRBV21-1 17 ASSKAPVSGNENTGELF
TRBJ2-7 . TRBV6-6 11 ASSYHGAYEQY
TRBJ2-7 TRBD1 TRBV4-1 13 ASSQDGRGLYEQY
TRBJ2-5 TRBD1 TRBV6-4 11 ASSQGAGETQY
TRBJ2-5 TRBD2 TRBV6-1 13 ASSEVAGVEETQY
TRBJ1-2 . TRBV7-2 12 ASSPQGDSAGYT
TRBJ2-2 TRBD1 TRBV30 12 AYTGTGNTGELF
TRBJ2-7 . TRBV11-2 13 ASSGQGGMSYEQY
TRBJ1-1 TRBD1 TRBV19 14 ASSGSGTGGSTEAF
TRBJ2-7 TRBD1 TRBV28 12 ASSLGTGLGEQY
TRBJ1-5 . TRBV28 14 ASSQRKGLSNQPQH
TRBJ1-2 . TRBV6-6 11 ASSYTGTDSYT
TRBJ2-1 . TRBV5-4 13 ASCLGGDLYNEQF
TRBJ2-7 TRBD2 TRBV5-1 13 ASSVTSGATYEQY
TRBJ2-6 . TRBV4-3 14 ASSQVLAAGANVLT
TRBJ2-2 TRBD1 TRBV7-7 12 ASSEDRGTGELF
TRBJ2-1 . TRBV11-2 12 ASSLVLTPGEQF
TRBJ2-5 TRBD2 TRBV13 14 ASSAPAGGYQETQY
TRBJ2-7 . TRBV27 11 ASSSQISYEQY